A single T cell receptor (beta chain) is shown here with its context. Its binding antigen is unknown. No much larger clonotype is one base removed from it; base qualities were not supplied. The same CDR3 also results from other DNA sequences found in this sample. These data come from a study of blood T cell repertoires in COVID-19 (TCRdb year 2020). With respect to the entire study: Samples from collaborators originated in the United States, Italy and Spain and spanned both the acute and convalescent phases of COVID-19. The prospective study material was composed of cDNA or gDNA derived from T cells, B-cell-depleted T cells, or PBMCs. Deeply sampled blood TCRbeta repertoires from subjects exposed to, actively infected with, or recovered from COVID-19 were included in the dataset. The repertoires were released in a freely available public database meant as a resource for research on the immune response to SARS-CoV-2. The samples were drawn from two sources: the first 160 participants of the ongoing ImmuneRACE study, and 1,254 subjects contributed by 6 global collaborators. Sample metadata almost always included a de-identified subject ID, COVID-19 status, age in years and sex. HLA class I and class II types, where available, came from metadata supplied by the sample provider rather than from assay-based typing.

The collaborating institutions used their own protocols to collect whole blood in K2EDTA tubes. Collaborator samples were shipped for TCRbeta analysis as frozen whole blood, isolated PBMCs, or DNA extracted from either sample type. Taken from cysteine to phenylalanine, the CDR3 has 14 residues. CDR3 DNA only is kept here, 42 bases in frame from base 1. Via the germline V gene, CDR1 is MDHEN and CDR2 SYDVKM. Germline trimming: 3 bases from V, 1 base from J; junction bases outside gene matches: 0. TCRbeta CDR3 regions were amplified from genomic DNA by means of the immunoSEQ Assay, a bias-controlled multiplex PCR. In the paper's pipeline: The number of nucleated cells in each sample was estimated by amplification of reference gene primers within the assay. To quantify the absolute abundance of each unique TCRbeta CDR3 rearrangement, sequence reads were collapsed and filtered. For each sample, productive Simpson clonality was calculated as the square root of Simpson's diversity index across productive rearrangements. In its TCRdb copy, this immuneACCESS table keeps in-frame sequences only and misses some clones. Where compared with another copy, unresolved V genes explain less than half of these, and the others have no known cause. V, J and clone size are those of that table, while D and trimming were read from the DNA. The sample table contains 150,000 to 200,000 clones; only one count was recorded for about 87% of them. The ten largest clones represent 4% of the sample.

The investigation overall reported the following: The quantity of clinical and demographic metadata differed by source and by participant and was supplied without curation.

The source of this sequence is a woman in her thirties with acute or convalescent COVID-19. Sequencing was carried out using peripheral blood. The chain is encoded by TRBV28 joined to TRBJ1-5, with 7 central nucleotides matching TRBD1. Read as DNA, the sequence is TGTGCCAGCAGTTTGACAGGGAGCAATCAGCCCCAGCATTTT. It codes for CASSLTGSNQPQHF.